This T cell receptor beta chain was recorded in a study of CD8 T cells in ankylosing spondylitis. General study findings and limits: In peripheral blood, disease-linked CD8+ clones occurred at relatively low frequencies. What seemed typical of ankylosing spondylitis blood was a TCR beta motif built from about 8 highly homologous variants. The study looked at matched synovial fluid samples from ankylosing spondylitis patients. Disease-linked clones were reported to be significantly enriched there.

The CDR3 is 15 residues long. Germline CDR1 and CDR2: LGHNA and YNFKEQ. The ends were cut back, 7 bases at V and 2 bases at J, with 14 bases in the middle. Quantitative 5'-RACE with molecular barcodes produced the TCR beta libraries. TCRdb independently ran MiXCR on the 5' RACE reads; one entry per CDR3 protein. The sample contains approximately 540,000 distinct CDR3 sequences, 9.5% to 15% of which appear only once. Comment on this clonotype: What it binds is not known.

The sequenced material came from blood, either unsorted or a sorted T cell fraction (not recorded which). This sequence was found in a male donor with ankylosing spondylitis. The chain recombines TRBV4-2 with TRBJ2-2, with D possibly TRBD2 on 6 matching bases. In DNA form, the CDR3 reads TGTGCCAGCACTACTAGCAGCGGCAACACCGGGGAGCTGTTTTTT. It encodes CASTTSSGNTGELFF.